This T cell receptor (beta chain) derives from a study of blood T cell repertoires in COVID-19. Study in general: The origin of the acute and convalescent COVID-19 samples was the United States, Italy and Spain. Nucleic acid was either cDNA or gDNA, and it came from T cells, B-cell-depleted T cells, or PBMCs.

The germline gives CDR1 MNHNY, CDR2 SVGAGI (reference sequence). CDR3 length: 13 residues. V shed 5 bases, J shed 4 bases, and the junction held 1 base outside the gene matches. All enrollees were about 18 to 89 years old and from approximately 24 US areas. Original processing notes: Reference gene primers were amplified, and this amplification served to estimate nucleated cell counts. Using immunoSEQ multiplex PCR, the repertoire was profiled, and TCRdb retains in-frame clones only, with some absent. For V, J and clone size, that table is used; D and trimming come from the DNA. The table records 250,000 to 300,000 clones, 90% to 95% of them present only once.

The sample was PBMCs or T cells enriched from blood (not recorded which). The genes are TRBV6-6 and TRBJ2-3, with 9 bases that match TRBD1. This TCR was sampled from a human donor in a cohort exposed to, infected with or recovered from COVID-19 (not recorded which). The donor label of this sample is uncertain. The CDR3 here is CASSGTGSDTQYF. The CDR3 nucleotides are TGTGCCAGCAGTGGGACAGGGTCAGATACGCAGTATTTT.